This T cell receptor (beta chain) was sequenced during a study of technical replicates of blood from several donors. Produced via immunoSEQ multiplex PCR; TCRdb's table is partial and in-frame only. The profile shows tens of thousands of clones, 94% of them singletons. The sample was T cells isolated from PBMCs. The receptor was isolated from a human donor in good health.

CDR3 sequence: CASSPASRAWEQYF. The CDR3 bases are TGCGCCAGCAGCCCTGCTTCCCGAGCCTGGGAGCAGTACTTC. The chain recombines TRBV4-1 with TRBJ2-7; D not certain. This CDR3 comprises 14 residues. Trimming stripped 4 bases from V and 7 bases from J, with 17 bases between. Germline V gene sequence: CDR1 MGHRA, CDR2 YSYEKL.